One and the same sample provided the 6 T cell receptor beta chains below, sequenced in a study of T cells in Graves' hyperthyroidism and ophthalmopathy. TCR beta CDR3 region amplification was performed from RNA transcripts. A set of HTBI primers served as the primers for a first-round RT-PCR of the TCR CDR3. From the multiplex PCR reads, TCRdb called clonotypes with MiXCR, one entry per CDR3 protein. The table shows about 360,000 distinct CDR3 sequences, with about 13% occurring only once. Material for sequencing was blood. All receptors come from a woman under 30 with Graves' hyperthyroidism.

This clonotype is a singleton in its sample. A much larger clone lies a single base off, so this may be a read error. This chain joins TRBV28 and TRBJ2-2; 8 positions match TRBD2. Germline loops: CDR1 MDHEN, CDR2 SYDVKM. CDR3 length equals 15 residues. The junction had 7 bases not matched to a gene; V was cut back by 4 bases and J by 6 bases. CDR3 nucleotide sequence: TGTGCCAGCAGTTCCGGCAGAGCGGGAGCCGGGGAGCTGTTTTTT. It translates to CASSSGRAGAGELFF.

The table lists this clonotype with many counts. In nucleotides, the CDR3 is TGCAGTGCTAGAGATCCCGAGGGGGGAGGACGAGATGGCTACACCTTC. Encoded protein: CSARDPEGGGRDGYTF. The chain couples TRBV20-1 to TRBJ1-2, with D possibly being TRBD1 (6 bases). CDR1 is DFQATT and CDR2 is SNEGSKA in the germline V gene (reference sequence). Trimming stripped 0 bases from V and 6 bases from J, with 20 bases between. The CDR3 loop spans 16 amino acids.

A remark on this clonotype: A much larger clone differs by one base, so this may be a read error. The rearrangement links TRBV27 to TRBJ1-6; D perhaps matches TRBD1 (5 bases). Germline values: CDR1 MNHEY, CDR2 SMNVEV (reference sequence). The CDR3 is 15 amino acids. V gave up 5 bases and J gave up 10 bases, with 18 bases separating them. CDR3 nucleotide sequence: TGTGCCAGCAGTGTCGTGGCCGAGGCAGGGTCACCCCTCCACTTT. This gives the protein CASSVVAEAGSPLHF.

This clonotype was picked up many times. This sequence joins TRBV6-1 and TRBJ1-1, with D perhaps TRBD1 (6 bases). V shed 8 bases and J shed 1 base, with 11 bases lying between them. Germline V gene sequence: CDR1 MNHNS, CDR2 SASEGT. The CDR3 consists of 13 residues. CDR3 in DNA: TGTGCCAGCCAGGGACACCCGAACACTGAAGCTTTCTTT. Translated: CASQGHPNTEAFF.

The chain employs TRBV6-1 and TRBJ2-1; TRBD1 matches at 9 bases. This CDR3 has 19 amino acids. Germline lookup yields CDR1 MNHNS and CDR2 SASEGT. Trimming removed 4 bases from V and 9 bases from J; junction bases left unmatched: 22. The CDR3 loop reads CASSGVGQGWLAVSGEQFF. DNA of the CDR3: TGTGCCAGCAGTGGGGTAGGACAGGGGTGGCTAGCGGTTAGCGGTGAGCAGTTCTTC.

This clonotype was picked up many times. This CDR3 reads CASSLIAGGLKNEQFF. CDR3 nucleotide sequence: TGTGCCAGCAGCCTCATAGCGGGAGGGCTCAAAAATGAGCAGTTCTTC. This chain links TRBV9 with TRBJ2-1, with 11 positions matching TRBD2. Germline trimming cut 4 bases from V and 7 bases from J; bases unmatched to any gene: 10. Germline V gene lookup returns CDR1 SGDLS and CDR2 YYNGEE. The CDR3 loop spans 16 amino acids.